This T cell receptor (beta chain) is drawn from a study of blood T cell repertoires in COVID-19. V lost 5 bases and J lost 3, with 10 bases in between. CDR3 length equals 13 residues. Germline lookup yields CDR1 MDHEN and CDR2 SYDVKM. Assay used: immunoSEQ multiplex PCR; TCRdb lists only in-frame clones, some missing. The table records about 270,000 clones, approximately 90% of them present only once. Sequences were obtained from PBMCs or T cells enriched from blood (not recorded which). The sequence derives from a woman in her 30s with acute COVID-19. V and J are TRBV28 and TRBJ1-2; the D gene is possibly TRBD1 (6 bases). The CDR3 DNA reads TGTGCCAGCAGTCCTCCAGGGGACTATGGCTACACCTTC. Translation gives CASSPPGDYGYTF.